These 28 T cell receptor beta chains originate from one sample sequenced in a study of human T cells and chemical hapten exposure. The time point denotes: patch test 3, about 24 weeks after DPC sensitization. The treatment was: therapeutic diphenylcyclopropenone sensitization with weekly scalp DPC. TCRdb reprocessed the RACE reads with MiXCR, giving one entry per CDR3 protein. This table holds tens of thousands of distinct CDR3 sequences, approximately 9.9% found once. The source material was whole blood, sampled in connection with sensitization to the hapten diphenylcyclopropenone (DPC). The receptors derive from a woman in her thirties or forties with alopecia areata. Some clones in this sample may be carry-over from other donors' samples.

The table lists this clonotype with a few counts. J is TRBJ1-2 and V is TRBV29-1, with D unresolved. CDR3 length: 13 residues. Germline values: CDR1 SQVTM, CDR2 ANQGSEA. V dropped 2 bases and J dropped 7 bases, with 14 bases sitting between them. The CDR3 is CSVEMSAKSGYTF. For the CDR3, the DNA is TGCAGCGTTGAAATGTCAGCGAAGAGTGGCTACACCTTC.

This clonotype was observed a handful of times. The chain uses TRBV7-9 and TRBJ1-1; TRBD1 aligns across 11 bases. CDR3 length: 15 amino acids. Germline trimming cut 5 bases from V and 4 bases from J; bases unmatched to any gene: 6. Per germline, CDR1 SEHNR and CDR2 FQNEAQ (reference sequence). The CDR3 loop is CASSLAGQGATEAFF. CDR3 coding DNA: TGTGCCAGCAGCCTTGCAGGACAGGGGGCCACTGAAGCTTTCTTT.

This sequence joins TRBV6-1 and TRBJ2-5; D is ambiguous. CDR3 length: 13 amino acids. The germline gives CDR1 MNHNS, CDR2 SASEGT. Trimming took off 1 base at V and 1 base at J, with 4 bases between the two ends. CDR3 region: CASSEGIQETQYF. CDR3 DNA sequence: TGTGCCAGCAGTGAAGGGATCCAAGAGACCCAGTACTTC.

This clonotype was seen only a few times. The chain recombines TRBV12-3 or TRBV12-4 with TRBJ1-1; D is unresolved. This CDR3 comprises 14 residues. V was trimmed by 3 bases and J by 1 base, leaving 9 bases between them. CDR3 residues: CASSFGRPNTEAFF. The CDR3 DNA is TGTGCCAGCAGTTTCGGCAGACCGAACACTGAAGCTTTCTTT.

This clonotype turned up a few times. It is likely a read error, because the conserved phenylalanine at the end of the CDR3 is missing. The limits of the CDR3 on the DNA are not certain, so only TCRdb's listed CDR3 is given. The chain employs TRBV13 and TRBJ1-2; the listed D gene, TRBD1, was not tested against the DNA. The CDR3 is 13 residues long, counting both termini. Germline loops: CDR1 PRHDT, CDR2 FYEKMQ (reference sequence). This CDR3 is CASSLPGDRNLNV.

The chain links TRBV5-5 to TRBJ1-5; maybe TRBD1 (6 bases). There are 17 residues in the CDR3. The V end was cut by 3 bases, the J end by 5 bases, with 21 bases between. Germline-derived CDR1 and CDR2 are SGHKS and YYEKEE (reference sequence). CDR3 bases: TGTGCCAGCAGCTACGAATGGGGACACCCCATCTATCAGCCCCAGCATTTT. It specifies CASSYEWGHPIYQPQHF.

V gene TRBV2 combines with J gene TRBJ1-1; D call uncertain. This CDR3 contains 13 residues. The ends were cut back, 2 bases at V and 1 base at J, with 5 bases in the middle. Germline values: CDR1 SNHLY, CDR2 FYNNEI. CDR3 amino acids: CASSELQNTEAFF. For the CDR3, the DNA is TGTGCCAGCAGTGAATTGCAGAACACTGAAGCTTTCTTT.

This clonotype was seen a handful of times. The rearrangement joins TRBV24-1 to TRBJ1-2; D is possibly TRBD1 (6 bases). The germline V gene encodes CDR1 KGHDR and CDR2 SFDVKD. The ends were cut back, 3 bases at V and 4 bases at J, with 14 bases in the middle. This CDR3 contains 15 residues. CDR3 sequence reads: CATSDGTGFSYGYTF. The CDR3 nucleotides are TGTGCCACCAGTGATGGAACAGGGTTCTCCTATGGCTACACCTTC.

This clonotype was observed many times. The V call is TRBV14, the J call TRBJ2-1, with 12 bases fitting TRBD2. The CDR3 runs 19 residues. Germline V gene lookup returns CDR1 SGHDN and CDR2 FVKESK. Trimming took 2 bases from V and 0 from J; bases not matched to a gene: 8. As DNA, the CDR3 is TGTGCCAGCAGCCAACCTACTAGCGGGGGGCTTCGCTCCTACAATGAGCAGTTCTTC. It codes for CASSQPTSGGLRSYNEQFF.

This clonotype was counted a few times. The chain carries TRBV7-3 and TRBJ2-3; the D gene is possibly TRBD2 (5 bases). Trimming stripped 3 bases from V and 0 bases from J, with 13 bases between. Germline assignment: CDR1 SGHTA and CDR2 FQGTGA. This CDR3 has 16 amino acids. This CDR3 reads CASSFGGRGSTDTQYF. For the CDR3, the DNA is TGTGCCAGCAGCTTCGGAGGTCGGGGAAGCACAGATACGCAGTATTTT.

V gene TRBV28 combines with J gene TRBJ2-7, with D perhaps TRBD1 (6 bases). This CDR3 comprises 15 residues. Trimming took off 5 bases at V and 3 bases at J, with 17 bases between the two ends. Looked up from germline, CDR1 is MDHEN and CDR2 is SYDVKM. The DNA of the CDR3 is TGTGCCAGCAGTGTCGCAGGGGATCGGGACTACGAGCAGTACTTC. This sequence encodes CASSVAGDRDYEQYF.

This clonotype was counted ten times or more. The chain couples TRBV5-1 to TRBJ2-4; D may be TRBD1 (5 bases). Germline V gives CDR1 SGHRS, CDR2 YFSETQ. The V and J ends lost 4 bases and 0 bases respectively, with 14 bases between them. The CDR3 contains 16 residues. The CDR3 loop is CASSPNRNLAKNIQYF. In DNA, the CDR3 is TGCGCCAGCAGCCCAAACAGGAACCTAGCCAAAAACATTCAGTACTTC.

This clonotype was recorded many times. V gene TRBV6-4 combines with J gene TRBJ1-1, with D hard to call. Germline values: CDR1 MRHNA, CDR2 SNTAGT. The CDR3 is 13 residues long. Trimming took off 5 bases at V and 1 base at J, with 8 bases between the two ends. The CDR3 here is CASSLRENTEAFF. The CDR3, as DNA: TGTGCCAGCAGTTTACGGGAGAACACTGAAGCTTTCTTT.

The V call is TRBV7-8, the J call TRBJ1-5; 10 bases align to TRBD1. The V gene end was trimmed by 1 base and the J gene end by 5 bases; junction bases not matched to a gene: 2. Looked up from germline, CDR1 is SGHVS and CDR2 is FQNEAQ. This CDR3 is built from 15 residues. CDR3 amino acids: CASSLGTGGHQPQHF. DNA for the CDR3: TGTGCCAGCAGCTTAGGGACAGGGGGACATCAGCCCCAGCATTTT.

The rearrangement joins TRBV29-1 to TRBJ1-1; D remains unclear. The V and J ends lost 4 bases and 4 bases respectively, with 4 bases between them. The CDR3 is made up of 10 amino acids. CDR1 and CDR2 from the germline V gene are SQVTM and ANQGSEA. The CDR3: CSVAFTEAFF. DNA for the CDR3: TGCAGCGTTGCCTTCACTGAAGCTTTCTTT.

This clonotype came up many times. The CDR3 coding sequence is TGTGCCAGCAGCAGGGACAGGCGGGAGCAGTACTTC. Encoded protein: CASSRDRREQYF. The chain is built from TRBV12-3 or TRBV12-4 and TRBJ2-7; 8 bases agree with TRBD1. The CDR3 spans 12 residues. Germline trimming cut 6 bases from V and 7 bases from J; bases unmatched to any gene: 5.

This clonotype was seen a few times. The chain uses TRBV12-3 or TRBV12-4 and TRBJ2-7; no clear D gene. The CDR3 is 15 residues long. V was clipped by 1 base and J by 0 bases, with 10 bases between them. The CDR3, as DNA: TGTGCCAGCAGTTTAGAGGCGGTTAGCTCCTACGAGCAGTACTTC. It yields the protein CASSLEAVSSYEQYF.

This CDR3 reads CASSITTNTEAFF. The CDR3 DNA reads as TGTGCCAGCAGCATAACCACGAACACTGAAGCTTTCTTT. The chain has TRBV7-2 and TRBJ1-1; D is uncertain. The CDR3 length is 13 residues. The V end lost 5 bases, the J end lost 1 base, and 8 bases lay between the germline ends. The V gene's germline CDR1 is SGHTA and CDR2 FQGNSA.

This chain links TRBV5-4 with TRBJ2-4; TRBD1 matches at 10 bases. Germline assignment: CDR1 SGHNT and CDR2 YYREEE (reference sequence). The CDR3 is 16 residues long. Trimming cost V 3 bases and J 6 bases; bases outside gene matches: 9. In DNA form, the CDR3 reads TGTGCCAGCAGCTCCGACAGGGGGCCGTCAGGAAACATTCAGTACTTC. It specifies CASSSDRGPSGNIQYF.

As DNA, the CDR3 is TGCAGCGTTGCCAGGGGAAACGGGAACACTGAAGCTTTCTTT. This codes for CSVARGNGNTEAFF. V is TRBV29-1 and J is TRBJ1-1, with D perhaps matching TRBD1 (6 bases). Trimming took 4 bases from V and 1 from J, leaving 13 bases between them. The CDR3 consists of 14 residues. In germline, CDR1 is SQVTM, CDR2 ANQGSEA. Using reference TRBV29-1 and TRBJ1-1 for the parts outside the CDR3, the full variable domain is SAVISQKPSRDICQRGTSLTIQCQVDSQVTMMFWYRQQPGQSLTLIATANQGSEATYESGFVIDKFPISRPNLTFSTLTVSNMSPEDSSIYLCSVARGNGNTEAFFGQGTRLTVV.

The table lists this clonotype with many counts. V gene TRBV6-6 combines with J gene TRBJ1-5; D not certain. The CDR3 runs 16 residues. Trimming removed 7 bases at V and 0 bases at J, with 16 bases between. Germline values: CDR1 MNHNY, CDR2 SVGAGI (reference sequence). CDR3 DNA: TGTGCCAGCAAGGGTCAGGAGCAGACTAGCAATCAGCCCCAGCATTTT. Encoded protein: CASKGQEQTSNQPQHF.

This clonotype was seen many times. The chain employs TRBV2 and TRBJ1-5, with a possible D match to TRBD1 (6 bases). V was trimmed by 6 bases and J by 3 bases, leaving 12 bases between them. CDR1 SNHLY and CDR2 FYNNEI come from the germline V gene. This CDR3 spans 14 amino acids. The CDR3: CASRRGGNNQPQHF. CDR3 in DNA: TGTGCCAGCAGAAGGGGGGGGAACAATCAGCCCCAGCATTTT.

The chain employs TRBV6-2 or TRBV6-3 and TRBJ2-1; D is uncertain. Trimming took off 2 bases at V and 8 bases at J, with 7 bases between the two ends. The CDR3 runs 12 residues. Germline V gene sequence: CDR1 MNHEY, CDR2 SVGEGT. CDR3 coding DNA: TGTGCCAGCAGTTACAGGAACGATGAGCAGTTCTTC. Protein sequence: CASSYRNDEQFF.

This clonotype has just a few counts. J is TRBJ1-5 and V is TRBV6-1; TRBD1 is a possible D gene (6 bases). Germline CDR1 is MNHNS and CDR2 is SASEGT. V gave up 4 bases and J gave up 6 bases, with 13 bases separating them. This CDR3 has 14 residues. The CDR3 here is CASSGTVHFQPQHF. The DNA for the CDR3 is TGTGCCAGCAGTGGGACAGTTCATTTTCAGCCCCAGCATTTT.

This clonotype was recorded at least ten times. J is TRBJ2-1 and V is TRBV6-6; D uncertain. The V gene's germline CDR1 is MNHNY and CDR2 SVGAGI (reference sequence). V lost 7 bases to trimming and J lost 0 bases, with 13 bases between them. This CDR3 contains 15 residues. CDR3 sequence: CASKKTLDSYNEQFF. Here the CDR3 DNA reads TGTGCCAGCAAAAAAACACTTGACTCCTACAATGAGCAGTTCTTC.

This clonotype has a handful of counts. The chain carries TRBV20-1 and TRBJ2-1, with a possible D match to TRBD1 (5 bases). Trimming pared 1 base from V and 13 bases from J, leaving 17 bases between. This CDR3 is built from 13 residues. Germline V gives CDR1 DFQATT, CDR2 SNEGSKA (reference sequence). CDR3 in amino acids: CSARGQGQAFQFF. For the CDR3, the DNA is TGCAGTGCTAGAGGACAAGGACAAGCCTTTCAGTTCTTC.

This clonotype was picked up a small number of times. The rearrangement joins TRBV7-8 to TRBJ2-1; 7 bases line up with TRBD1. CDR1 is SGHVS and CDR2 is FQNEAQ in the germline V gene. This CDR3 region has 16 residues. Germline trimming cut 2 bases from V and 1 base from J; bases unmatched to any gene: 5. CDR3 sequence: CASSLNRGSSYNEQFF. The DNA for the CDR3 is TGTGCCAGCAGCTTAAACAGGGGCTCTTCCTACAATGAGCAGTTCTTC.

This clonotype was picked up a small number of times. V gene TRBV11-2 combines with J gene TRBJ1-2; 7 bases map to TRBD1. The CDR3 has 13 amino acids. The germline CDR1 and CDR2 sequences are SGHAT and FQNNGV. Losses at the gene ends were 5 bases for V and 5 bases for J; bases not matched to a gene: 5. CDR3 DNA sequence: TGTGCCAGCAGCCTGGGACAGCGGTATGGCTACACCTTC. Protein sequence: CASSLGQRYGYTF.